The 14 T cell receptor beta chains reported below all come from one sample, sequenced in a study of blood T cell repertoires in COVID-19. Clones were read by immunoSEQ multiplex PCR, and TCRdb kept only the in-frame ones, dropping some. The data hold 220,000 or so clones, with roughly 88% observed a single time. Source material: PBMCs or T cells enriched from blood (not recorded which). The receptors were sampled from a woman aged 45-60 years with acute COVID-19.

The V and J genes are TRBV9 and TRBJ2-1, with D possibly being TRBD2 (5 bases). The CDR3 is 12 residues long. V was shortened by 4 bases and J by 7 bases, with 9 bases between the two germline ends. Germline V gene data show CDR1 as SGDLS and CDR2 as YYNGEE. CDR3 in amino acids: CASSPRANEQFF. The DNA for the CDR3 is TGTGCCAGCAGCCCGAGGGCGAATGAGCAGTTCTTC.

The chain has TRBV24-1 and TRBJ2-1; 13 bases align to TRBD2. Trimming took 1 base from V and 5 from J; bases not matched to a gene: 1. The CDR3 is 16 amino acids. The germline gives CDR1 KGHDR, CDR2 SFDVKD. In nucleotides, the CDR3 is TGTGCCACCAGTGATTTCGGGACTAGCGGGAACAATGAGCAGTTCTTC. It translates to CATSDFGTSGNNEQFF.

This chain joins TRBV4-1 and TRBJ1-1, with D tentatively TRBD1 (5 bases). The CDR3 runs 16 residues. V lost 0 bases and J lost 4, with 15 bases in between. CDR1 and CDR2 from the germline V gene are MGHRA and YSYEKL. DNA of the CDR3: TGCGCCAGCAGCCAAGATAGACAGCCAATTGGCACTGAAGCTTTCTTT. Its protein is CASSQDRQPIGTEAFF.

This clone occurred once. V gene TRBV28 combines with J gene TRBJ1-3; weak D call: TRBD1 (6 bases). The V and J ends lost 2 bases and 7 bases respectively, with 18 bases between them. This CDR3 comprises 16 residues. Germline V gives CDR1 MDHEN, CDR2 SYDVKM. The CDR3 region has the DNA TGTGCCAGCAGTTTAGGGACATACCTCCTTCGGAACACCATATATTTT. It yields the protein CASSLGTYLLRNTIYF.

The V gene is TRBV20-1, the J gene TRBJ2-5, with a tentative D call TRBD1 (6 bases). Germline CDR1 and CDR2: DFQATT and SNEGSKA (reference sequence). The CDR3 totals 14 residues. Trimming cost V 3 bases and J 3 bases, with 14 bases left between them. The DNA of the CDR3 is TGCAGTGCTAGTATTGTTGCAGGGGAAGAGACCCAGTACTTC. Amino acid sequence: CSASIVAGEETQYF.

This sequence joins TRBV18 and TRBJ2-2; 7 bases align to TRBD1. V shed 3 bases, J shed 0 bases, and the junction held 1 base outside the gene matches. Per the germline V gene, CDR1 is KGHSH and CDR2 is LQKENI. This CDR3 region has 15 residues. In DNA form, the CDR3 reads TGTGCCAGCTCACCGGGACAGACGAACACCGGGGAGCTGTTTTTT. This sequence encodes CASSPGQTNTGELFF. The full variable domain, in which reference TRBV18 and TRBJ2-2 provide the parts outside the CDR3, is NAGVMQNPRHLVRRRGQEARLRCSPMKGHSHVYWYRQLPEEGLKFMVYLQKENIIDESGMPKERFSAEFPKEGPSILRIQQVVRGDSAAYFCASSPGQTNTGELFFGEGSRLTVL.

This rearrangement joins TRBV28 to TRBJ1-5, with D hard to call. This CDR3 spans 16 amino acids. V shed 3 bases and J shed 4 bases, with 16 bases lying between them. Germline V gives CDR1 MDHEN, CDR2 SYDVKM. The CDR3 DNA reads TGTGCCAGCAGTTTGGGAGCGGGGTTTAGGAATCAGCCCCAGCATTTT. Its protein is CASSLGAGFRNQPQHF.

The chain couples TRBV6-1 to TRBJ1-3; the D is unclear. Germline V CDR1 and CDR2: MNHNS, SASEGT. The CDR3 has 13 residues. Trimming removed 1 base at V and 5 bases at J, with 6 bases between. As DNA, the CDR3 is TGTGCCAGCAGTGAAGGAGCGAGAAACACCATATATTTT. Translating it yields CASSEGARNTIYF.

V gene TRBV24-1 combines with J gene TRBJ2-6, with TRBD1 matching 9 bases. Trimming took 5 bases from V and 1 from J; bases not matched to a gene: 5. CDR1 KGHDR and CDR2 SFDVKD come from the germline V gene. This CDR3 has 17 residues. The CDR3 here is CATSAGQGSSGANVLTF. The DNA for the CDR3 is TGTGCCACCAGTGCCGGACAGGGGTCGTCTGGGGCCAACGTCCTGACTTTC.

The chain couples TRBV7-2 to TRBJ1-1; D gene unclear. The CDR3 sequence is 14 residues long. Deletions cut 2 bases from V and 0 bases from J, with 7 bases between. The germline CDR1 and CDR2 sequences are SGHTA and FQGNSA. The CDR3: CASSLRFVNTEAFF. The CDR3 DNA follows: TGTGCCAGCAGCTTACGTTTTGTGAACACTGAAGCTTTCTTT.

CDR3 DNA: TGTGCCAGCAGTGGCCGGGTCGATGTTGATGGCTACACCTTC. Translated: CASSGRVDVDGYTF. The chain carries TRBV25-1 and TRBJ1-2; D is uncertain. Germline V gene lookup returns CDR1 MGHDK and CDR2 SYGVNS. The CDR3 consists of 14 residues. V was pared by 4 bases and J by 6 bases, with 15 bases between.

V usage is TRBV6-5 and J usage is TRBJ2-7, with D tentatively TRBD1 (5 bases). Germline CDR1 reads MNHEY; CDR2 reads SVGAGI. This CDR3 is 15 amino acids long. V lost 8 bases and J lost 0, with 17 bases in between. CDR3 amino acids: CASGERQPYSYEQYF. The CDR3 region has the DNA TGTGCCAGCGGGGAACGACAGCCCTACTCCTACGAGCAGTACTTC.

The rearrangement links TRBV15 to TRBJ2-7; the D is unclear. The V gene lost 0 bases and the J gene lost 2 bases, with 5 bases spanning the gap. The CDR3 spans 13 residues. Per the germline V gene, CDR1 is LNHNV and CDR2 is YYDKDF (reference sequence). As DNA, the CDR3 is TGTGCCACCAGCAGAGACAGAACCTACGAGCAGTACTTC. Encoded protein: CATSRDRTYEQYF. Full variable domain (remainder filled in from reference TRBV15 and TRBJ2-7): DAMVIQNPRYQVTQFGKPVTLSCSQTLNHNVMYWYQQKSSQAPKLLFHYYDKDFNNEADTPDNFQSRRPNTSFCFLDIRSPGLGDTAMYLCATSRDRTYEQYFGPGTRLTVT.

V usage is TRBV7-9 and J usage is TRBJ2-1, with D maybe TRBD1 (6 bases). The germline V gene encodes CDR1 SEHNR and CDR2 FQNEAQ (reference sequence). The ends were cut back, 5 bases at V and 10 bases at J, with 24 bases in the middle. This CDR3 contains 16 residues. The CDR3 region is CASSLEQGRVSNEQFF. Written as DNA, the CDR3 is TGTGCCAGCAGCCTGGAACAGGGTAGGGTGTCGAACGAGCAGTTCTTC. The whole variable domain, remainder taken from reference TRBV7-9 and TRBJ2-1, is DTGVSQNPRHKITKRGQNVTFRCDPISEHNRLYWYRQTLGQGPEFLTYFQNEAQLEKSRLLSDRFSAERPKGSFSTLEIQRTEQGDSAMYLCASSLEQGRVSNEQFFGPGTRLTVL.